This TCR beta chain was sequenced for a study of blood T cells in healthy people across ages. Study details: Every two T cells gave about one barcoded beta molecule via template switching.

V lost 3 bases to trimming and J lost 7 bases, with 12 bases between them. This CDR3 comprises 13 residues. In terms of origin and age, donors were healthy Caucasian individuals from Russia aged about 6 to 90. Investigators took about 10 milliliters of peripheral blood from every donor. Study-wide results and limits: Samples with more naive T cells showed higher observed beta diversity.

A remark on this clonotype: Its antigen is undetermined.

Together with a sample-barcoded 5' primer, a J-beta primer mix was included in a second PCR lasting about 6 to 11 cycles. TCRdb fed the 5' RACE reads into MiXCR, producing one record per CDR3 protein. The table lists roughly 1,800,000 distinct CDR3 sequences, 49% of them singletons. The sequence came from a woman aged 40 to 50 in good health. The sequenced material came from blood. V usage is TRBV12-3 or TRBV12-4 and J usage is TRBJ1-2; D possibly corresponds to TRBD1 (5 bases). CDR3 DNA: TGTGCCAGCAGTTTCTGGAGGGGCAGTGGCTACACCTTC. Encoded protein: CASSFWRGSGYTF.